This TCR beta chain emerged from a study of T cell responses to AZD1222 COVID-19 vaccine. As for this clone: The antigen remains unidentified.

Clones were read by immunoSEQ multiplex PCR, and TCRdb kept only the in-frame ones, dropping some. This table has more than 150,000 clones, around 90% appearing once. Notes on the study in general: Donors, mostly white British, included more females; clonal diversity was possibly underestimated. Rises in breadth and depth of Spike-specific TCRs came after two AZD1222 doses.

Germline CDR1 reads ENHRY; CDR2 reads SYGVKD. The length of the CDR3 is 14 residues. V dropped 5 bases and J dropped 2 bases, with 12 bases sitting between them. Sequenced material: peripheral blood, taken 28 days after the second AZD1222 dose. This chain joins TRBV10-3 and TRBJ2-5; D is uncertain. This clonotype was obtained from an adult who received the AZD1222 COVID-19 vaccine. The CDR3 region is CAISNRFTQETQYF. The CDR3 DNA sequence: TGTGCCATCAGTAACAGATTTACTCAAGAGACCCAGTACTTC.